This T cell receptor beta chain appears in the sequencing data of a study of blood T cell repertoires in COVID-19 (dated by TCRdb to 2018 to 2021). Looking at the study overall: The collaborator samples originated in the United States, Italy and Spain and spanned the acute and convalescent phases of COVID-19. Deeply sampled blood TCRbeta repertoires from subjects exposed to, actively infected with, or recovered from COVID-19 were included in the dataset. The sample metadata nearly always contained a de-identified subject ID, COVID-19 status, age in years and sex. The material from the prospective study consisted of cDNA or gDNA derived from T cells, B-cell-depleted T cells, or PBMCs. A freely available public database, intended as a resource for researchers studying the immune response to SARS-CoV-2, is where the repertoires were released. Where available, HLA class I and class II types were taken from metadata supplied by the sample provider and were not determined by assay-based typing. Samples came from the ongoing ImmuneRACE study (first 160 participants) plus 1,254 subjects from 6 global collaborators. Study-wide conclusions, independent of this receptor: The amount of clinical and demographic metadata varied by source and participant and was provided uncurated.

This clone was observed once. Its target antigen remains unknown. Base-call qualities are not available, and no considerably larger clone is one nucleotide away. At one collaborating source in Seattle, patients were enrolled during active infection and were followed longitudinally through the course of disease. Each collaborating institution followed its own protocols to collect whole blood in K2EDTA tubes. For TCRbeta analysis, collaborator samples were shipped as frozen whole blood, as isolated PBMCs, or as DNA extracted from either sample type. TCRbeta CDR3 regions were amplified from genomic DNA using the immunoSEQ Assay, a bias-controlled multiplex PCR. The authors' analysis ran thus. The number of nucleated cells in each sample was estimated by amplification of reference gene primers within the assay. Sequence reads were collapsed and filtered to measure the absolute abundance of every unique TCRbeta CDR3 rearrangement. For each sample, productive Simpson clonality was calculated as the square root of Simpson's diversity index over productive rearrangements. Drawn from immuneACCESS, this table holds only the in-frame rearrangements with V and J called that TCRdb kept. Clones are partly lost; checked studies trace under half to an unresolved V gene and leave the rest unexplained. The V and J calls and clone size are taken from that table; D and trimming were inferred from the DNA. Here the sample has approximately 300,000 clones; 90% occur a single time. Of the sample, around 0.93% falls within the top ten clones.

The sample consisted of peripheral blood. The clonotype was recovered from a woman between 40 and 50 years old with COVID-19, enrolled during active disease.

The CDR3 has the sequence CASSPRQGGNTGELFF. The nucleotides are TGCGCCAGCAGCCCCAGACAGGGGGGGAACACCGGGGAGCTGTTTTTT. The V and J genes are TRBV5-1 and TRBJ2-2; 9 bases in the junction line up with TRBD1. The germline V gene encodes CDR1 SGHRS and CDR2 YFSETQ. Germline trimming: 4 bases from V, 1 base from J; junction bases outside gene matches: 5. Counted from cysteine to phenylalanine, this CDR3 has 16 amino acids. The retained sequence is limited to the CDR3, 48 bases, with the frame set at the first base.